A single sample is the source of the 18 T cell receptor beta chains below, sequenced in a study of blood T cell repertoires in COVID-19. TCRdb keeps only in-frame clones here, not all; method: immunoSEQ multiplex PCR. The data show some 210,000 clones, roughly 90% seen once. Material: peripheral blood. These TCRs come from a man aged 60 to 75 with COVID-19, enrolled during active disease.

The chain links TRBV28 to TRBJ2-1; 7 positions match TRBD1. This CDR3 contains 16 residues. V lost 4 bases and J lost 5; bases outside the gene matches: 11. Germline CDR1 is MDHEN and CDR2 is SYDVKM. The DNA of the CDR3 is TGTGCCAGCAGTTCACGAAAGACAGGGTTCCACAATGAGCAGTTCTTC. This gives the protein CASSSRKTGFHNEQFF.

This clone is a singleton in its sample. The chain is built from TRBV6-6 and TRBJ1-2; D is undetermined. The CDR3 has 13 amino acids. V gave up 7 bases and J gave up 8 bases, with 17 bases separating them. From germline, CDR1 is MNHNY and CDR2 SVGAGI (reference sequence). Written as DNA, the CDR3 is TGTGCCAGCACCCCTCAAACGGGTGGAGGCTACACCTTC. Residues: CASTPQTGGGYTF.

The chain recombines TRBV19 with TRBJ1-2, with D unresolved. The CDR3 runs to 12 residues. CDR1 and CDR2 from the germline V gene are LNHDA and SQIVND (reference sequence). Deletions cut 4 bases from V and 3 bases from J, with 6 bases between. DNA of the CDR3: TGTGCCAGTAGTACGGTGTACTATGGCTACACCTTC. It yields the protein CASSTVYYGYTF. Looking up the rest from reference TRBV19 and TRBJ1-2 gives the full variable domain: DGGITQSPKYLFRKEGQNVTLSCEQNLNHDAMYWYRQDPGQGLRLIYYSQIVNDFQKGDIAEGYSVSREKKESFPLTVTSAQKNPTAFYLCASSTVYYGYTFGSGTRLTVV.

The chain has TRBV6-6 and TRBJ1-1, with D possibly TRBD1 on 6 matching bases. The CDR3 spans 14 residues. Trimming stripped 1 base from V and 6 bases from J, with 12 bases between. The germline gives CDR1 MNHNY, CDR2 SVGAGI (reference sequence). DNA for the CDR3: TGTGCCAGCAGTTACTTGGGGGCCGGGGCTGAAGCTTTCTTT. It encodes CASSYLGAGAEAFF.

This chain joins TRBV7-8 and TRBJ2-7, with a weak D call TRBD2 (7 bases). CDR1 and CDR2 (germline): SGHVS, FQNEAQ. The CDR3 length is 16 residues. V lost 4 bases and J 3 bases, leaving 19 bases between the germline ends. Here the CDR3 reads CASSWEIRGADYEQYF. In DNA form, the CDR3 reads TGTGCCAGCAGCTGGGAGATACGGGGGGCGGACTACGAGCAGTACTTC. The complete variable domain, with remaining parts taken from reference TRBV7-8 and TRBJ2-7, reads GAGVSQSPRYKVAKRGQDVALRCDPISGHVSLFWYQQALGQGPEFLTYFQNEAQLDKSGLPSDRFFAERPEGSVSTLKIQRTQQEDSAVYLCASSWEIRGADYEQYFGPGTRLTVT.

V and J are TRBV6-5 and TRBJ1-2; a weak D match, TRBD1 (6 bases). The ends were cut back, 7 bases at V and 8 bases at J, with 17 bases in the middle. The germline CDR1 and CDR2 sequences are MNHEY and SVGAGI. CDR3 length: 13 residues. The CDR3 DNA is TGTGCCAGCATTCCAGGCGGGGGCAACGGCTACACCTTC. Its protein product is CASIPGGGNGYTF.

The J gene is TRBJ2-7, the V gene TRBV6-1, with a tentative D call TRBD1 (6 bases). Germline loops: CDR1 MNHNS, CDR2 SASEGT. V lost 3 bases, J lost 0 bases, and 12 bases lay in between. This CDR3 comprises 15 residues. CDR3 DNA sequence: TGTGCCAGCAGTGACGACCAGGGGAGCTCCTACGAGCAGTACTTC. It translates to CASSDDQGSSYEQYF.

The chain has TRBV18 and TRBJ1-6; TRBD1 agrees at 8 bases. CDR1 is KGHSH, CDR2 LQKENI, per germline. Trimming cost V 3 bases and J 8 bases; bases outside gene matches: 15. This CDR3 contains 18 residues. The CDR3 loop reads CASSPIFGGTGLDSPLHF. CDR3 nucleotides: TGTGCCAGCTCACCCATATTTGGGGGGACAGGCCTCGATTCACCCCTCCACTTT.

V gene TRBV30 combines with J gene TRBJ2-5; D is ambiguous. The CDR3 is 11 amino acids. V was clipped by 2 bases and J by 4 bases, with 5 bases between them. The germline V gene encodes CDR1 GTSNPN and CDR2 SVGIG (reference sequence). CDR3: CAWSIRETQYF. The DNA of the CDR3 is TGTGCCTGGAGTATCCGAGAGACCCAGTACTTC.

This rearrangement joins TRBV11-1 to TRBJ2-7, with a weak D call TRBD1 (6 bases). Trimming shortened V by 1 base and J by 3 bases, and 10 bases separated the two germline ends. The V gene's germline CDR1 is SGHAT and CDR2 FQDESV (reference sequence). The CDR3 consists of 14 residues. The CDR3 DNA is TGTGCCAGCAGCTTAGAACAGGGTGGCTACGAGCAGTACTTC. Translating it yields CASSLEQGGYEQYF.

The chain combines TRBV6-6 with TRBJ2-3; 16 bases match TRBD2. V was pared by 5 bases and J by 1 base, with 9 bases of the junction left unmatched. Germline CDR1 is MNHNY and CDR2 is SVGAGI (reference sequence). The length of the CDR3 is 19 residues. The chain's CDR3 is CASSQPRGLAGGGTDTQYF. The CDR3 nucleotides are TGTGCCAGCAGTCAGCCCCGGGGACTAGCGGGGGGGGGCACAGATACGCAGTATTTT.

This CDR3 reads CASSRPPTGNYGYTF. The CDR3 DNA reads TGTGCCAGCAGTCGTCCTCCTACAGGGAACTATGGCTACACCTTC. The chain combines TRBV6-2 or TRBV6-3 with TRBJ1-2; D perhaps matches TRBD1 (6 bases). The CDR3 contains 15 residues. V shed 5 bases and J shed 2 bases, with 15 bases lying between them. Looked up from germline, CDR1 is MNHEY and CDR2 is SVGEGT.

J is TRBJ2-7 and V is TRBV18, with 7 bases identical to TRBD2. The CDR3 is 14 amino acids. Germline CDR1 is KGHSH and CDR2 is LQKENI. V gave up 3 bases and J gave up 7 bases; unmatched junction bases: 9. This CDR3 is CASSPGGSAREQYF. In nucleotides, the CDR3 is TGTGCCAGCTCACCGGGGGGGTCAGCTCGGGAGCAGTACTTC.

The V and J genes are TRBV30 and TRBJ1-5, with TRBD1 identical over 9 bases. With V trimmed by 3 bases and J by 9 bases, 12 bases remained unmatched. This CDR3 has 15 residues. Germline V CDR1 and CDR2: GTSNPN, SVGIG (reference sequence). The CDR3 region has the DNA TGTGCCTGGAGGGACGGTATGACAGGGGGGCTGCCCCAGCATTTT. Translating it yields CAWRDGMTGGLPQHF.

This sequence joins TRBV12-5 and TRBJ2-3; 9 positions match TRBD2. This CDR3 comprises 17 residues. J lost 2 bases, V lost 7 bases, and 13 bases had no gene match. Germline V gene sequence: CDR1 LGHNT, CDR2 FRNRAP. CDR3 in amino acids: CASASGASGGTTDTQYF. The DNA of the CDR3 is TGTGCTAGTGCCTCCGGTGCGAGCGGGGGGACCACAGATACGCAGTATTTT.

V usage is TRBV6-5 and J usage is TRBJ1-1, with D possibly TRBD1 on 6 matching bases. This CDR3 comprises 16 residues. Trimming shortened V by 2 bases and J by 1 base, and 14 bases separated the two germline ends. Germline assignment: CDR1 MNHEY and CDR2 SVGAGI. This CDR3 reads CASSYARTGSNTEAFF. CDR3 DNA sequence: TGTGCCAGCAGTTACGCCCGAACAGGGTCGAACACTGAAGCTTTCTTT.

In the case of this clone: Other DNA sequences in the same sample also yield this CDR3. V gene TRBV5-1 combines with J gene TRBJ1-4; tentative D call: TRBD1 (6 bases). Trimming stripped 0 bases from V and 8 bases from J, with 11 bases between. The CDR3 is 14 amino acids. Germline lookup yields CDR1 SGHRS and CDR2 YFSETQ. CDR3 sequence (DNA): TGCGCCAGCAGCTTGGGACAGGTAGAGGAAAAACTGTTTTTT. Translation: CASSLGQVEEKLFF.

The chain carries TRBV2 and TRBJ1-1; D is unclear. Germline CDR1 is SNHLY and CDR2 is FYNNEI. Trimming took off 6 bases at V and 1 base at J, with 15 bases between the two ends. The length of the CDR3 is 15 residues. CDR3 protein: CASRLVGRRNTEAFF. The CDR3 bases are TGTGCCAGCAGGCTAGTAGGGAGGAGGAACACTGAAGCTTTCTTT. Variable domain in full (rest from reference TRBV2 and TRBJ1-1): EPEVTQTPSHQVTQMGQEVILRCVPISNHLYFYWYRQILGQKVEFLVSFYNNEISEKSEIFDDQFSVERPDGSNFTLKIRSTKLEDSAMYFCASRLVGRRNTEAFFGQGTRLTVV.